This T cell receptor (beta chain) is from a study of metastatic and nonmetastatic thyroid tumors. Thyroid surgery took place with no prior treatment in any patient. This clone was detected ten times or more. In the original workflow: Researchers built a distant-metastasis classifier for papillary thyroid cancer that drew on CDR3 differences across clinicopathological groups. Using MiXCR, TCRdb re-called clones from the PCR reads. The V and J calls and clone size come from TCRdb's table, not from the authors' own analysis. The sample lists 11,000 to 15,000 clones, over 25% occurring once. V was pared by 6 bases and J by 6 bases, with 18 bases between. The CDR3 runs to 14 residues. Germline CDR1 MNHEY, CDR2 SVGEGT.

The specimen sequenced was tumor tissue. This receptor was obtained from a female donor with papillary thyroid cancer or a benign thyroid nodule (not recorded which). Some clones in this sample may be carry-over from other donors' samples. The V gene is TRBV6-2 or TRBV6-3, the J gene TRBJ2-7; TRBD1 is a possible D gene (6 bases). DNA of the CDR3: TGTGCCAGCAGCCGAGGGGGACAAATTCTCGAGCAGTACTTC. Residues: CASSRGGQILEQYF.